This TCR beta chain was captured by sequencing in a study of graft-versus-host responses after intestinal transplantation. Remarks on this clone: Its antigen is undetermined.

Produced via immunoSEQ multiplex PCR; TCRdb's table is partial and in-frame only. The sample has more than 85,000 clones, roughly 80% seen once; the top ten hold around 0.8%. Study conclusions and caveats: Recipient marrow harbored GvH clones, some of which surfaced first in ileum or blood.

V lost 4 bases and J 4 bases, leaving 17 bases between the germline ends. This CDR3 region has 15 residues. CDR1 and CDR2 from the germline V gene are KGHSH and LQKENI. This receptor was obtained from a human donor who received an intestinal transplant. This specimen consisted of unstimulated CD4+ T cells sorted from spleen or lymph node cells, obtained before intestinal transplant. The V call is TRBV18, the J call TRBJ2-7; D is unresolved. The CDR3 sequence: CASSHGSFKLYEQYF. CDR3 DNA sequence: TGTGCCAGCTCACACGGTTCATTCAAGTTATACGAGCAGTACTTC.